This T cell receptor (beta chain) was profiled in a study of blood T cell repertoires in COVID-19 (dated by TCRdb to the early 2020s). Study-level background: Collaborator samples came from the United States, Italy and Spain and covered acute and convalescent phases of COVID-19. The prospective study material was composed of cDNA or gDNA derived from T cells, B-cell-depleted T cells, or PBMCs. Subjects who had been exposed to COVID-19, were actively infected with it, or had recovered from it provided the deeply sampled blood TCRbeta repertoires that made up the dataset. The repertoires were released in a freely available public database meant as a resource for research on the immune response to SARS-CoV-2. Samples were obtained from the ongoing ImmuneRACE study (first 160 participants) and from 950 to 1,500 subjects provided by 6 global collaborators. Nearly every sample came with metadata listing a de-identified subject ID, COVID-19 status, age in years and sex. HLA class I and class II types, where available, came from metadata supplied by the sample provider rather than from assay-based typing.

As to this clone: The specificity of this receptor is unknown. It has no much larger one-base neighbor in the sample; base qualities were not kept.

From the cysteine up to the phenylalanine, the CDR3 has a length of 15 residues. The sequence is cut down to CDR3 DNA, 45 bases in frame from base 1. Compared with germline, V lacks 4 bases and J lacks 0 bases; bases without a gene match: 6. According to the germline V gene (reference sequence), CDR1 reads SGHNT and CDR2 reads YYREEE. General conclusions and limits of the study: How much clinical and demographic metadata was included differed by source and by participant, and the metadata was provided uncurated.

The collaborating institutions used their own protocols to collect whole blood in K2EDTA tubes. For TCRbeta analysis, collaborators shipped samples in one of three forms: frozen whole blood, isolated PBMCs, or DNA extracted from either of those sample types. TCRbeta CDR3 regions were amplified from genomic DNA using the immunoSEQ Assay, a bias-controlled multiplex PCR. Processing in the source paper ran as follows. Within the assay, amplification of reference gene primers was used to estimate how many nucleated cells each sample contained. Sequence reads were collapsed and filtered to measure the absolute abundance of every unique TCRbeta CDR3 rearrangement. Productive Simpson clonality was computed per sample as the square root of Simpson's diversity index over productive rearrangements. The table was pulled from immuneACCESS by TCRdb, which kept in-frame rearrangements only. Such tables lose some clones; where checked, under half of the loss comes from unresolved V genes, and the rest has no known cause. That table gives V, J and clone size, and the DNA gave D and trimming. Within this sample are about 20,000 clones, with about 88% of them counted one time only. Around 11% of the sample lies in the top ten.

Sequencing was performed on peripheral blood. The receptor comes from a human donor in a cohort sampled during active COVID-19. The donor label of this sample is uncertain. The V and J genes are TRBV5-4 and TRBJ2-7, and 8 bases in between align with TRBD2. The CDR3 corresponds to CASSQRERGSYEQYF. The DNA sequence is TGTGCCAGCAGCCAGCGGGAGAGGGGCTCCTACGAGCAGTACTTC.